The 13 T cell receptor beta chains below all came from one sample that was sequenced in a study of beta chain features in type 1 diabetes. Study-level findings and limits: Within each of all four CD4+ subsets, Type 1 diabetes patients had TCRB CDR3s that were moderately but significantly shorter.

Their target antigens are unknown. Investigators reverse transcribed all isolated RNA, so they sequenced expressed TCRB transcripts. Produced via immunoSEQ multiplex PCR; TCRdb's table is partial and in-frame only. The sample carries a few hundred thousand clones, roughly 13% recorded once. The sequencing input was naive CD4+ T cells from blood. These receptors came from a woman under 30 with type 1 diabetes.

J is TRBJ1-2 and V is TRBV6-6; a possible D gene is TRBD1 (5 bases). Germline CDR1 and CDR2: MNHNY and SVGAGI (reference sequence). This CDR3 spans 14 amino acids. Trimming took off 5 bases at V and 6 bases at J, with 16 bases between the two ends. CDR3 sequence (DNA): TGTGCCAGCAGTCCGCGGGGGGAGAGTAATGGCTACACCTTC. Its protein product is CASSPRGESNGYTF.

This clone appeared a few times. The chain carries TRBV7-7 and TRBJ2-1; 14 positions agree with TRBD2. CDR3 length: 18 amino acids. Germline V gene data show CDR1 as SSHAT and CDR2 as FNYEAQ (reference sequence). V lost 5 bases and J lost 1; bases outside the gene matches: 7. DNA of the CDR3: TGTGCCAGCAGCCGACTAGCGGGGGGGGGATCGTCCTACAATGAGCAGTTCTTC. This sequence encodes CASSRLAGGGSSYNEQFF.

This clone showed up just a few times. This chain joins TRBV6-6 and TRBJ1-4; D is unclear. Germline CDR1 MNHNY, CDR2 SVGAGI (reference sequence). The CDR3 runs to 14 residues. V dropped 5 bases and J dropped 8 bases, with 15 bases sitting between them. CDR3 nucleotides: TGTGCCAGCAGTAAGGGAACCTGGGAGGAAAAACTGTTTTTT. It codes for CASSKGTWEEKLFF.

This clone was detected a few times. The gene calls are TRBV6-6 and TRBJ2-4; D uncertain. The germline V and J ends were trimmed by 6 bases and 8 bases, with 14 bases remaining between them. The germline V gene has CDR1 MNHNY and CDR2 SVGAGI (reference sequence). This CDR3 spans 13 amino acids. CDR3 amino acids: CASSPPPGYIQYF. CDR3 coding DNA: TGTGCCAGCAGCCCTCCCCCCGGGTACATTCAGTACTTC.

This clone was detected only a few times. This chain links TRBV7-3 with TRBJ2-7; 8 nucleotides line up with TRBD1. The CDR3 loop spans 15 amino acids. Per the germline V gene, CDR1 is SGHTA and CDR2 is FQGTGA. The V gene end was trimmed by 3 bases and the J gene end by 2 bases; junction bases not matched to a gene: 6. The CDR3 DNA sequence: TGTGCCAGCAGCTTGGGGGCAGGGGGCACCTACGAGCAGTACTTC. Residues: CASSLGAGGTYEQYF.

This chain connects TRBV29-1 to TRBJ2-3, with 11 bases lining up with TRBD1. This CDR3 is built from 13 residues. The V gene's germline CDR1 is SQVTM and CDR2 ANQGSEA. Unmatched junction bases numbered 7, after V lost 7 bases and J lost 7 bases. The CDR3 DNA reads as TGCAGCGCCCGGGACAGGGGGTCCAATACGCAGTATTTT. Protein sequence: CSARDRGSNTQYF.

The chain joins TRBV6-5 to TRBJ1-2; D remains ambiguous. The V end lost 6 bases, the J end lost 8 bases, and 19 bases lay between the germline ends. The germline gives CDR1 MNHEY, CDR2 SVGAGI. The CDR3 consists of 14 residues. CDR3 DNA sequence: TGTGCCAGCAGCTCCCGAGAAGTCCTAAACGGCTACACCTTC. Protein sequence: CASSSREVLNGYTF.

This clone was picked up a small number of times. The chain joins TRBV29-1 to TRBJ2-5; TRBD2 aligns across 8 bases. Germline CDR1 is SQVTM and CDR2 is ANQGSEA. The CDR3 has 14 residues. V was clipped by 6 bases and J by 1 base; unmatched bases: 7. CDR3 coding DNA: TGCAGCGTCTTAGCGGGACAAGCCCAAGAGACCCAGTACTTC. Translated: CSVLAGQAQETQYF.

CDR3 coding DNA: TGTGCCAGCAGTGATGGGCTTCAGCCCCAGCATTTT. Protein: CASSDGLQPQHF. This rearrangement joins TRBV2 to TRBJ1-5; D gene uncertain. V lost 3 bases and J 6 bases, leaving 6 bases between the germline ends. Germline-derived CDR1 and CDR2 are SNHLY and FYNNEI. This CDR3 region has 12 residues.

The genes are TRBV19 and TRBJ2-7; 8 nucleotides align to TRBD1. V gave up 9 bases and J gave up 4 bases; unmatched junction bases: 8. Germline V CDR1 and CDR2: LNHDA, SQIVND (reference sequence). The CDR3 sequence is 13 residues long. CDR3 in DNA: TGTGCCAGCGCAAGGACAGGGAAGTACGAGCAGTACTTC. Amino acids: CASARTGKYEQYF. Combining the CDR3 with reference TRBV19 and TRBJ2-7 gives the whole variable domain DGGITQSPKYLFRKEGQNVTLSCEQNLNHDAMYWYRQDPGQGLRLIYYSQIVNDFQKGDIAEGYSVSREKKESFPLTVTSAQKNPTAFYLCASARTGKYEQYFGPGTRLTVT.

A few counts support this clone. The chain links TRBV6-6 to TRBJ1-5, with D perhaps matching TRBD1 (5 bases). Germline V CDR1 and CDR2: MNHNY, SVGAGI (reference sequence). This CDR3 spans 15 amino acids. V lost 2 bases and J lost 4, with 12 bases in between. For the CDR3, the DNA is TGTGCCAGCAGTTACAATGGGGGGACTAATCAGCCCCAGCATTTT. Its translation is CASSYNGGTNQPQHF.

This clone came up a few times. The chain uses TRBV25-1 and TRBJ1-2, with D perhaps matching TRBD1 (6 bases). CDR3 length: 14 residues. Trimming shortened V by 1 base and J by 4 bases, and 10 bases separated the two germline ends. The germline gives CDR1 MGHDK, CDR2 SYGVNS. As DNA, the CDR3 is TGTGCCAGCAGTGAATGGCAGGGGACCTATGGCTACACCTTC. This encodes CASSEWQGTYGYTF.

In this sample, this clone turned up a few times. The chain is built from TRBV5-1 and TRBJ2-2; D is perhaps TRBD2 (6 bases). The V and J ends lost 0 bases and 3 bases respectively, with 15 bases between them. Germline CDR1 is SGHRS and CDR2 is YFSETQ. The length of the CDR3 is 17 residues. CDR3 sequence: CASSLEPGGPYTGELFF. CDR3 DNA sequence: TGCGCCAGCAGCTTGGAGCCAGGAGGGCCTTACACCGGGGAGCTGTTTTTT.